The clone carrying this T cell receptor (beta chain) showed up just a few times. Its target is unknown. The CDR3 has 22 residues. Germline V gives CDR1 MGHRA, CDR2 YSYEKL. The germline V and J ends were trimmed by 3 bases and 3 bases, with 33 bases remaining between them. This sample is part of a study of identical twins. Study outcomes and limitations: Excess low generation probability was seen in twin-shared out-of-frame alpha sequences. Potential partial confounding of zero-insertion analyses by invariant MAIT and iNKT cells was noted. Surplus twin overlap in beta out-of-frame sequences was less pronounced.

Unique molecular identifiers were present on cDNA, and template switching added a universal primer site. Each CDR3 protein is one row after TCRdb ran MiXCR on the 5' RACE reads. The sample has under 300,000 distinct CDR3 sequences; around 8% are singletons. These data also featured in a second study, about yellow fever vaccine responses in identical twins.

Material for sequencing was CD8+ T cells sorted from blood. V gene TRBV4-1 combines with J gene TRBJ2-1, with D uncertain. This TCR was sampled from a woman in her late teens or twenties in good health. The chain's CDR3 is CASSQRHGDVVDAPLIYNEQFF. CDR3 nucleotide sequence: TGCGCCAGCAGCCAGCGCCACGGAGATGTAGTAGATGCCCCCCTCATCTACAATGAGCAGTTCTTC.